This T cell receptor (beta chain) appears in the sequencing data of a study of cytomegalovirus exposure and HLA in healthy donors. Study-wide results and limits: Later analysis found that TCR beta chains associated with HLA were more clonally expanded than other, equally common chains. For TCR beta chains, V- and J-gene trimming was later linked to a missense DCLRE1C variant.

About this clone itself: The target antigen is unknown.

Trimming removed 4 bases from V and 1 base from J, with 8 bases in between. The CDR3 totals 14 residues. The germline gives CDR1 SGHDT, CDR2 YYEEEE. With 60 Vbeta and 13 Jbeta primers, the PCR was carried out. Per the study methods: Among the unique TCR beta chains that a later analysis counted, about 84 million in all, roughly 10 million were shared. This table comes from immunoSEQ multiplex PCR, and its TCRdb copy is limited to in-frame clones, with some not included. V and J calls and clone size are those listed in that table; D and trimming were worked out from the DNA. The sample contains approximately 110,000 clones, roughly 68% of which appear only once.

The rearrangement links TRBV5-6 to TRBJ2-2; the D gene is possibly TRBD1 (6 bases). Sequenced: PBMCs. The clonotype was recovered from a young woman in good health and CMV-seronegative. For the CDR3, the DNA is TGTGCCAGCAGCAAGGACAGGAACACCGGGGAGCTGTTTTTT. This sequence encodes CASSKDRNTGELFF.